These 15 T cell receptor beta chains were all obtained from the same sample, sequenced in a study of regulatory T cells in long-lasting Graves disease. Time point reported: persistent/refractory GD, antithyroid drugs over 5 years with positive TRAb. From PBMCs, RNA was extracted and then used to make the TCR library. CDR3 regions were amplified by Arm-PCR using iRepertoire HTBI primers to build TCR beta libraries. In TCRdb, the multiplex PCR reads were re-called with MiXCR into one record per CDR3 protein. The data hold 700,000 or so distinct CDR3 sequences, with around 30% observed a single time. Sample: peripheral blood mononuclear cells (PBMCs), taken when the disease was refractory, from a patient treated with antithyroid drugs. The receptors were gathered from a female donor with Graves disease.

This clonotype appeared a few times. DNA for the CDR3: TGTGCCAGCAGTTTATGGCAGGGTGGGTCACCCCTCCACTTT. Protein: CASSLWQGGSPLHF. The V call is TRBV12-3 or TRBV12-4, the J call TRBJ1-6; D is possibly TRBD1 (5 bases). The CDR3 loop spans 14 amino acids. V was trimmed by 2 bases and J by 10 bases, leaving 12 bases between them.

J is TRBJ2-7 and V is TRBV6-1; TRBD1 aligns across 7 bases. The CDR3 covers 13 residues. The trim removed 9 bases at V and 7 bases at J, leaving 12 bases unmatched. Germline loops: CDR1 MNHNS, CDR2 SASEGT. For the CDR3, the DNA is TGTGCCAGTACAGGGGCGACCTTCCGAGAGCAGTACTTC. Protein: CASTGATFREQYF.

This clonotype was picked up a small number of times. The rearrangement joins TRBV20-1 to TRBJ1-1; weak D call: TRBD1 (5 bases). Germline CDR1 DFQATT, CDR2 SNEGSKA (reference sequence). This CDR3 is built from 13 residues. V lost 4 bases to trimming and J lost 3 bases, with 12 bases between them. The CDR3 region has the DNA TGCAGTGCTAAACCGACAGCGTACACTGAAGCTTTCTTT. It codes for CSAKPTAYTEAFF.

The sample holds a few counts of this clonotype. The chain recombines TRBV27 with TRBJ2-7; D call uncertain. This CDR3 contains 14 residues. Between the trimmed V and J ends, which lost 3 bases and 0 bases, there was a span of 9 bases. Germline V lookup: CDR1 MNHEY, CDR2 SMNVEV (reference sequence). For the CDR3, the DNA is TGTGCCAGCAGTTTTGGCTGGGGCTCCTACGAGCAGTACTTC. This gives the protein CASSFGWGSYEQYF.

The rearrangement links TRBV5-1 to TRBJ1-1; D remains ambiguous. Germline CDR1 and CDR2: SGHRS and YFSETQ. V lost 5 bases and J lost 3, with 14 bases in between. The CDR3 consists of 14 residues. CDR3 nucleotide sequence: TGCGCCAGCAGACGAACCGACGGGGACACTGAAGCTTTCTTT. Its protein is CASRRTDGDTEAFF.

This chain links TRBV6-2 or TRBV6-3 with TRBJ2-5, with 9 bases that match TRBD2. Germline CDR1 reads MNHEY; CDR2 reads SVGEGT. This CDR3 is 16 amino acids long. J lost 1 base, V lost 2 bases, and 5 bases had no gene match. For the CDR3, the DNA is TGTGCCAGCAGTTACAGGGCTAGCGGGACCCAAGAGACCCAGTACTTC. This translates into CASSYRASGTQETQYF.

This clonotype was detected a few times. The V and J genes are TRBV7-9 and TRBJ2-7; D is perhaps TRBD2 (5 bases). From germline, CDR1 is SEHNR and CDR2 FQNEAQ (reference sequence). Trimming pared 4 bases from V and 3 bases from J, leaving 16 bases between. The CDR3 is 15 residues long. Here the CDR3 DNA reads TGTGCCAGCAGCTCCACCTCTGGGGAGCTCTACGAGCAGTACTTC. Translated, it gives CASSSTSGELYEQYF.

In its sample, this clonotype was seen a few times. One end of the junction fails to match germline, which may point to a read error. The chain links TRBV12-5 to TRBJ1-1; TRBD1 might be the D (5 bases). The CDR3 is 11 residues long. The germline gives CDR1 LGHNT, CDR2 FRNRAP. The CDR3 loop reads CASGFDRPWGF. The CDR3 nucleotides read TGTGCTAGTGGCTTTGACCGTCCTTGGGGGTTT.

This clonotype was picked up many times. The J gene is TRBJ1-1, the V gene TRBV12-3 or TRBV12-4, with TRBD1 identical over 8 bases. This CDR3 has 17 amino acids. The V and J ends lost 2 bases and 2 bases, in that order; junction bases with no gene match: 10. The CDR3 coding sequence is TGTGCCAGCAGTTTAAGTCCGACAGGGGTAAAAAACACTGAAGCTTTCTTT. As protein: CASSLSPTGVKNTEAFF.

The rearrangement links TRBV15 to TRBJ1-2; D is possibly TRBD1 (6 bases). Germline V gene data show CDR1 as LNHNV and CDR2 as YYDKDF (reference sequence). CDR3 length: 14 residues. Trimming removed 0 bases at V and 5 bases at J, with 10 bases between. This CDR3 is CATSREGTSYGYTF. Here the CDR3 DNA reads TGTGCCACCAGCAGAGAGGGGACAAGTTATGGCTACACCTTC.

V usage is TRBV11-2 and J usage is TRBJ2-4, with 7 bases fitting TRBD2. Per the germline V gene, CDR1 is SGHAT and CDR2 is FQNNGV. The CDR3 loop spans 16 amino acids. The V gene end was trimmed by 4 bases and the J gene end by 0 bases; junction bases not matched to a gene: 6. The DNA for the CDR3 is TGTGCCAGCAGCTATACAGCGGGACTAGCCAAAAACATTCAGTACTTC. As protein: CASSYTAGLAKNIQYF.

CDR3 region: CSTQGTSEQETQYF. Here the CDR3 DNA reads TGCAGCACCCAGGGGACTAGCGAACAAGAGACCCAGTACTTC. The genes are TRBV29-1 and TRBJ2-5, with 10 bases identical to TRBD2. The CDR3 spans 14 residues. V shed 8 bases, J shed 2 bases, and the junction held 8 bases outside the gene matches. Per germline, CDR1 SQVTM and CDR2 ANQGSEA.

The chain carries TRBV29-1 and TRBJ1-2; 7 bases match TRBD1. Germline V gene lookup returns CDR1 SQVTM and CDR2 ANQGSEA. V dropped 2 bases and J dropped 2; count of bases not matched to a gene: 2. The CDR3 loop spans 13 amino acids. The CDR3 is CSVEPGGNYGYTF. The CDR3 DNA follows: TGCAGCGTTGAACCAGGGGGGAACTATGGCTACACCTTC. The variable domain in full, with the rest retrieved from reference TRBV29-1 and TRBJ1-2, is SAVISQKPSRDICQRGTSLTIQCQVDSQVTMMFWYRQQPGQSLTLIATANQGSEATYESGFVIDKFPISRPNLTFSTLTVSNMSPEDSSIYLCSVEPGGNYGYTFGSGTRLTVV.

This clonotype has ten or more counts. The chain links TRBV6-2 or TRBV6-3 to TRBJ1-2; D unresolved. The CDR3 is 13 residues long. Germline values: CDR1 MNHEY, CDR2 SVGEGT. V dropped 2 bases and J dropped 2 bases, with 6 bases sitting between them. CDR3 sequence reads: CASSYGGNYGYTF. In DNA form, the CDR3 reads TGTGCCAGCAGTTACGGAGGAAACTATGGCTACACCTTC.

V and J are TRBV20-1 and TRBJ1-1; TRBD1 is a possible D gene (6 bases). In germline, CDR1 is DFQATT, CDR2 SNEGSKA (reference sequence). The CDR3 is 13 amino acids. V dropped 4 bases and J dropped 3 bases, with 12 bases sitting between them. CDR3 DNA sequence: TGCAGTGCTACAGACCACAGGGACACTGAAGCTTTCTTT. The encoded protein is CSATDHRDTEAFF.